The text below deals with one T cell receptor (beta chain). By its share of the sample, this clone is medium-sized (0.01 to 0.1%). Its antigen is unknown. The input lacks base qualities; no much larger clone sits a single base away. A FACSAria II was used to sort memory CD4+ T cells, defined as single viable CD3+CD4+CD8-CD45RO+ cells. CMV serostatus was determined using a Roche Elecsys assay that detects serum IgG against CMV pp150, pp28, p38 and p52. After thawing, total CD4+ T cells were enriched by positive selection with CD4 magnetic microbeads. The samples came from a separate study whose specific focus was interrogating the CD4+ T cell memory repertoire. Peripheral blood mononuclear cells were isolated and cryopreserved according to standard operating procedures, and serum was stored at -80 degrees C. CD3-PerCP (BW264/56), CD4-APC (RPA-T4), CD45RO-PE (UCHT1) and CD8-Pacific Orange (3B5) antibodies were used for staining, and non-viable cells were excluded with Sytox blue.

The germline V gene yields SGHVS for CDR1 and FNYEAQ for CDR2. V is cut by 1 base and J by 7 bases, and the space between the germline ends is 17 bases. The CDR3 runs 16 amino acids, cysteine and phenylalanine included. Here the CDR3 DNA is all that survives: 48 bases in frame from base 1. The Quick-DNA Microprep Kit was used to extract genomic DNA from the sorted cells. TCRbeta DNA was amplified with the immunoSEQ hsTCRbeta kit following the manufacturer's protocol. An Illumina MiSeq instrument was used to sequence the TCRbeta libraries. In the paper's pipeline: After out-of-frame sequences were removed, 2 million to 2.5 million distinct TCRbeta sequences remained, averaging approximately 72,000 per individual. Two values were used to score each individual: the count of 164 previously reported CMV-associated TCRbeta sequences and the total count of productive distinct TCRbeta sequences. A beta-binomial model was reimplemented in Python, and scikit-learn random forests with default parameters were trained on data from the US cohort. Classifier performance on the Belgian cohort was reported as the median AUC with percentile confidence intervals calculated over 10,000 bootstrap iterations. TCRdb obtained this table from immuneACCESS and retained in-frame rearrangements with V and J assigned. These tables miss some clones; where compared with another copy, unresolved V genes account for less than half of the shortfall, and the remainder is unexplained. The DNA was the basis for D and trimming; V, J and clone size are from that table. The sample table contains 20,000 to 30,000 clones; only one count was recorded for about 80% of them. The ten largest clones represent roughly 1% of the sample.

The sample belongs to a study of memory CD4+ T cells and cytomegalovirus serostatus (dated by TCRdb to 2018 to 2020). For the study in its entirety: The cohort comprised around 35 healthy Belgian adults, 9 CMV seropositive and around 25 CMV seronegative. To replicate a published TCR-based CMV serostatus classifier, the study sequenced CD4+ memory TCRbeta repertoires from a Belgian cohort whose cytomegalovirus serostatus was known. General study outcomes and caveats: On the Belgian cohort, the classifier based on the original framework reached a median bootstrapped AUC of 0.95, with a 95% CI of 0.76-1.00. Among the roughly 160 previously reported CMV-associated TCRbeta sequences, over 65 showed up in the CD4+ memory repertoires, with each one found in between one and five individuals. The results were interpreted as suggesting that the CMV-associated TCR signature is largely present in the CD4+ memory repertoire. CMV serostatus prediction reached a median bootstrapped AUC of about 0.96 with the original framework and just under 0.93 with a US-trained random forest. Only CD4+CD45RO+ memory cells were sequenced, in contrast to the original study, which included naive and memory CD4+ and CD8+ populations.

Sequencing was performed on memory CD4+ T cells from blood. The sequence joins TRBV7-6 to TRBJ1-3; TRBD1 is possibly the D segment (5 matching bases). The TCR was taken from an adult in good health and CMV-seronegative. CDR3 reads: CASSLGPPGLWNTIYF. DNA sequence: TGTGCCAGCAGCTTAGGCCCGCCAGGGCTGTGGAACACCATATATTTT.